This paragraph reports one T cell receptor (beta chain). This clone was observed many times. Its antigen has not been determined. One base away there is no much larger clone; base qualities are not given. On the day of marrow donation, related bone marrow donors gave peripheral blood samples. Peripheral blood and bone marrow mononuclear cells were isolated by Ficoll-Hypaque density centrifugation and cryopreserved. This record belongs to a study of T cells after posttransplantation cyclophosphamide (TCRdb year 2016). For the wider study: Using TRB sequencing, the study followed how the T cell repertoire reconstituted after myeloablative bone marrow transplantation in which posttransplantation cyclophosphamide served as GVHD prophylaxis. In 3 patients, TRB sequencing was also performed on up to roughly 3 more blood samples taken 2 to 5.2 years after transplant, and in 4 patients, pretransplant blood was also TRB-sequenced. Blood from every one of the 30 to 35 PTCy patients who had 1-year posttransplant specimens underwent TRB sequencing. Public TRB sequences were checked against a database of over 3,500 sequences associated with responses to pathogens, tumor antigens, self-antigens and alloantigens. Antigen receptor sequencing was done on samples from 35 PTCy-treated patients and from 15 to 20 related bone marrow donors of those patients. Because TRA and TRB clonality were tightly correlated in 8 or 9 samples, subsequent TCR analyses were focused on TRB only.

Here is what the overall study found, with its caveats: The TRB repertoires of T cells infiltrating skin or the GI tract showed only limited overlap with the TRB repertoires found in blood. Across over 40 patients, TRB clonality was highly associated with recipient CMV seropositivity and CMV reactivation, and diversity in PTCy patients was similar to diversity in CNI/methotrexate controls. Donor-recipient similarity was low at 1-2 months but rose over the first year, and later blood repertoires were often dominated by donor CD8+ memory clones.

Genomic DNA was used for TRB sequencing, which was performed with the immunoSEQ assay at survey resolution or with the hsTCRB kit. Processing in the source paper ran as follows. The immunoSEQ software handled initial read processing, and the LymphoSeq R package was used for repertoire analyses. For each TRB dataset, clonality was calculated as 1 minus normalized Shannon entropy, and the Gini coefficient was computed as well. Phenotypes of unsorted samples were inferred by mapping TRB sequences from sorted subsets of the recipient or donor onto the same recipient's unsorted samples. TCRdb obtained this table from immuneACCESS and retained in-frame rearrangements with V and J assigned. These tables miss some clones; where compared with another copy, unresolved V genes account for less than half of the shortfall, and the remainder is unexplained. That table supplies the V and J calls and clone size; D and trimming were determined from the DNA. The table shows about 30,000 clones here, with no singletons. The ten largest clonotypes hold 4.8% of the sample.

V is pruned by 0 bases and J by 4 bases, leaving 4 bases of the junction without a gene match. The CDR3, from cysteine to phenylalanine, totals 15 residues. Only CDR3 DNA is held: 45 bases, read in frame from base 1. The CDR1 and CDR2 encoded by the germline V gene are LGHNA and YSLEER. The chain employs TRBV4-3 and TRBJ2-3, and 7 bases in between align with TRBD2. The sample was PBMCs. The sequence was obtained from a woman aged 25-40 years in good health and a related stem cell transplant donor. DNA sequence: TGCGCCAGCAGCCAAGATGGAGCGGGGTCAGATACGCAGTATTTT. Translated, this is CASSQDGAGSDTQYF.